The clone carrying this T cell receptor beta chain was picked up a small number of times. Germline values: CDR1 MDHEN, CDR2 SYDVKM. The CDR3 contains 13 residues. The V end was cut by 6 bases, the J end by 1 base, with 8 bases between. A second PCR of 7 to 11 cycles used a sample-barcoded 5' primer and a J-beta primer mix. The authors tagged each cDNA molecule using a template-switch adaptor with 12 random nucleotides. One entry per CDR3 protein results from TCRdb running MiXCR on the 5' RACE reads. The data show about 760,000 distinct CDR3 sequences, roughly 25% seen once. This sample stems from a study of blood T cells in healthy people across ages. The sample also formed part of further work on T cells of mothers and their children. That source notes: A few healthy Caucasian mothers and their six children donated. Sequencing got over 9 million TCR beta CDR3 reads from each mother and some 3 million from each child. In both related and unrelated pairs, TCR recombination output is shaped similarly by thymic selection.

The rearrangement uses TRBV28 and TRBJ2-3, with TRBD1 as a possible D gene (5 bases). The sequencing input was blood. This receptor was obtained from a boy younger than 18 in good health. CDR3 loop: CASRKQGTDTQYF. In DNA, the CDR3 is TGTGCCAGCAGGAAACAGGGCACAGATACGCAGTATTTT.